Presented here are 18 T cell receptor beta chains from one specimen sequenced in a study of early T cells in non-severe SARS-CoV-2 infection. TCRdb reprocessed the 5' RACE reads with MiXCR, giving one entry per CDR3 protein. Of tens of thousands of distinct CDR3 sequences listed, approximately 7% are singletons. Sequencing was performed on whole blood. The source of these receptors is an adult who was a healthcare worker with PCR-confirmed SARS-CoV-2 infection or an uninfected control (not recorded which).

The sample holds many counts of this clonotype. This chain connects TRBV18 to TRBJ2-7; D gene ambiguous. The CDR3 is 13 amino acids. From germline, CDR1 is KGHSH and CDR2 LQKENI. V lost 3 bases and J 2 bases, leaving 8 bases between the germline ends. CDR3 sequence: CASSPGPAYEQYF. For the CDR3, the DNA is TGTGCCAGCTCACCGGGCCCAGCCTACGAGCAGTACTTC.

Concerning this clonotype itself: A much larger clone differs by one base, so this may be a read error. The chain has TRBV7-2 and TRBJ2-2, with a weak D call TRBD2 (5 bases). This CDR3 is built from 12 residues. Germline V gene lookup returns CDR1 SGHTA and CDR2 FQGNSA. The CDR3 is CASSSFTGKLFF. CDR3 in DNA: TGTGCCAGCAGCTCCTTCACCGGGAAGCTGTTTTTT.

The chain joins TRBV27 to TRBJ2-2, with D perhaps TRBD2 (7 bases). The CDR3 runs 15 residues. The ends were cut back, 2 bases at V and 7 bases at J, with 14 bases in the middle. CDR1 is MNHEY and CDR2 is SMNVEV in the germline V gene (reference sequence). CDR3 amino acids: CASSLEGGANGELFF. In DNA form, the CDR3 reads TGTGCCAGCAGTTTAGAAGGGGGGGCTAACGGGGAGCTGTTTTTT.

There are a few counts of this clonotype. The V and J genes are TRBV6-2 or TRBV6-3 and TRBJ2-7; D not resolved. This CDR3 contains 11 residues. CDR1 is MNHEY and CDR2 is SVGEGT in the germline V gene. Trimming left V 8 bases short and J 3 bases short, with 8 bases between. The CDR3 nucleotides read TGTGCCAGCGGGCTTGGCTACGAGCAGTACTTC. Protein sequence: CASGLGYEQYF.

This clonotype was detected only a few times. The J gene is TRBJ2-2, the V gene TRBV6-5; 9 bases line up with TRBD2. The CDR3 totals 16 residues. The J segment lost 4 bases and the V segment lost 0 bases, leaving 3 bases of the junction unmatched. Germline V gene lookup returns CDR1 MNHEY and CDR2 SVGAGI. This CDR3 reads CASSYSSGGPTGELFF. CDR3 DNA: TGTGCCAGCAGTTACTCAAGCGGGGGGCCCACCGGGGAGCTGTTTTTT.

The sample holds many counts of this clonotype. The V gene is TRBV20-1, the J gene TRBJ2-3, with D perhaps matching TRBD1 (5 bases). The CDR3 extends over 16 amino acids. The germline V and J ends were trimmed by 4 bases and 1 base, with 18 bases remaining between them. The germline CDR1 and CDR2 sequences are DFQATT and SNEGSKA (reference sequence). The CDR3 DNA follows: TGCAGTGCTAAAAGGGGTCCGACTGCTCGCACAGATACGCAGTATTTT. It codes for CSAKRGPTARTDTQYF.

A few counts support this clonotype. CDR3: CASSPGGETQYF. The CDR3 nucleotides are TGTGCCAGCTCACCAGGAGGAGAGACCCAGTACTTC. The chain couples TRBV18 to TRBJ2-5, with TRBD2 as a possible D gene (5 bases). Germline CDR1 reads KGHSH; CDR2 reads LQKENI. The CDR3 totals 12 residues. V was shortened by 2 bases and J by 4 bases, with 5 bases between the two germline ends.

There are many counts of this clonotype. The chain links TRBV27 to TRBJ2-2, with 7 positions matching TRBD1. The CDR3 spans 14 residues. Per the germline V gene, CDR1 is MNHEY and CDR2 is SMNVEV (reference sequence). With 5 bases clipped from V and 8 bases from J, the junction kept 8 bases outside the gene matches. CDR3 DNA sequence: TGTGCCAGCAGTCATCGACAGGGAAGAGGGGAGCTGTTTTTT. As protein: CASSHRQGRGELFF.

This clonotype turned up a few times. V is TRBV5-4 and J is TRBJ2-7, with D possibly TRBD2 on 6 matching bases. Germline CDR1 is SGHNT and CDR2 is YYREEE (reference sequence). This CDR3 has 14 residues. Trimming shortened V by 3 bases and J by 0 bases, and 10 bases separated the two germline ends. CDR3 loop: CASSWGDGSYEQYF. Written as DNA, the CDR3 is TGTGCCAGCAGCTGGGGGGACGGCTCCTACGAGCAGTACTTC.

The chain is built from TRBV19 and TRBJ2-3; D uncertain. V lost 1 base and J lost 6, with 11 bases in between. Germline V gene lookup returns CDR1 LNHDA and CDR2 SQIVND (reference sequence). CDR3 length equals 14 residues. This chain's CDR3 is CASSIGSAKDTQYF. In nucleotides, the CDR3 is TGTGCCAGTAGTATAGGAAGTGCAAAGGATACGCAGTATTTT.

The chain has TRBV20-1 and TRBJ1-2, with 11 bases fitting TRBD1. Germline assignment: CDR1 DFQATT and CDR2 SNEGSKA (reference sequence). The CDR3 runs to 13 residues. The J segment lost 4 bases and the V segment lost 6 bases, leaving 4 bases of the junction unmatched. The chain's CDR3 is CSASGTGGYGYTF. In nucleotides, the CDR3 is TGCAGTGCCTCCGGGACAGGGGGCTATGGCTACACCTTC.

The V call is TRBV7-6, the J call TRBJ2-7, with 8 bases identical to TRBD2. Germline V gene lookup returns CDR1 SGHVS and CDR2 FNYEAQ. The V and J ends lost 5 bases and 0 bases, in that order; junction bases with no gene match: 12. The CDR3 contains 17 residues. CDR3 protein: CASSLLAAGTSSYEQYF. Written as DNA, the CDR3 is TGTGCCAGCAGCCTCCTGGCCGCTGGGACTAGCTCCTACGAGCAGTACTTC.

This clonotype was counted at least ten times. The J gene is TRBJ2-5, the V gene TRBV20-1; D gene ambiguous. Trimming left V 5 bases short and J 7 bases short, with 11 bases between. CDR3 length equals 11 residues. From germline, CDR1 is DFQATT and CDR2 SNEGSKA (reference sequence). CDR3 sequence (DNA): TGCAGTGCTGACGATGAAGGGACCCAGTACTTC. This sequence encodes CSADDEGTQYF.

V usage is TRBV3-1 and J usage is TRBJ2-5; TRBD2 matches 10 bases. With 7 bases clipped from V and 4 bases from J, the junction kept 9 bases outside the gene matches. Germline CDR1 and CDR2: LGHDT and YNNKEL (reference sequence). This CDR3 spans 15 amino acids. CDR3 residues: CASKASGGGRETQYF. The CDR3 region has the DNA TGTGCCAGCAAAGCTAGCGGGGGAGGGAGAGAGACCCAGTACTTC.

This rearrangement joins TRBV29-1 to TRBJ1-4, with a weak D call TRBD1 (5 bases). V was clipped by 6 bases and J by 5 bases, with 16 bases between them. Per the germline V gene, CDR1 is SQVTM and CDR2 is ANQGSEA. The CDR3 consists of 14 residues. CDR3 nucleotide sequence: TGCAGCGTCCGCGAAGACAGTCACAATGAAAAACTGTTTTTT. Translated, it gives CSVREDSHNEKLFF.

This clonotype was recorded at least ten times. V and J are TRBV12-3 or TRBV12-4 and TRBJ2-2, with TRBD1 matching over 8 bases. The V gene end was trimmed by 5 bases and the J gene end by 7 bases; junction bases not matched to a gene: 3. There are 13 residues in the CDR3. This chain's CDR3 is CASSPDRVGELFF. The CDR3 DNA reads TGTGCCAGCAGTCCGGACAGGGTCGGGGAGCTGTTTTTT.

Ten or more counts support this clonotype. The chain employs TRBV4-1 and TRBJ1-4; D gene ambiguous. CDR1 is MGHRA and CDR2 is YSYEKL in the germline V gene. V was shortened by 1 base and J by 4 bases, with 10 bases between the two germline ends. The CDR3 runs to 15 residues. CDR3 in amino acids: CASSQGQADNEKLFF. The DNA of the CDR3 is TGCGCCAGCAGCCAAGGGCAGGCCGATAATGAAAAACTGTTTTTT.

This clonotype was detected ten times or more. CDR3 sequence (DNA): TGTGCCAGCAGCCAGACTAGCGGGAGTTACGAGCAGTACTTC. Its protein is CASSQTSGSYEQYF. The chain combines TRBV3-1 with TRBJ2-7, with 12 positions matching TRBD2. Per the germline V gene, CDR1 is LGHDT and CDR2 is YNNKEL (reference sequence). V trimming: 3 bases; J trimming: 4 bases; junction bases outside the gene matches: 1. This CDR3 contains 14 residues.